Below, 14 T cell receptor beta chains from the same sample are listed, as sequenced in a study of technical replicates of blood from a few donors. Sequencing was performed with immunoSEQ multiplex PCR; in TCRdb, only in-frame clones are kept and a portion is missing. The repertoire has over 85,000 clones, 95% to 96% of them found once; the top ten carry 0.36%. Specimen: T cells isolated from PBMCs. These receptors all stem from a human donor in good health.

The chain carries TRBV7-8 and TRBJ1-1; no reliable D call. Deletions cut 4 bases from V and 1 base from J, with 13 bases between. The CDR3 runs 15 residues. The germline V gene has CDR1 SGHVS and CDR2 FQNEAQ. The CDR3 DNA is TGTGCCAGCAGCTCAAGAGGGCAAACGAACACTGAAGCTTTCTTT. It is translated as CASSSRGQTNTEAFF.

The sample holds one count of this clone. The CDR3 spells CASSLGLALYNEQFF. CDR3 in DNA: TGTGCCAGCAGTTTAGGACTCGCCCTCTACAATGAGCAGTTCTTC. The chain recombines TRBV27 with TRBJ2-1; maybe TRBD2 (5 bases). Germline-derived CDR1 and CDR2 are MNHEY and SMNVEV (reference sequence). Trimming pared 2 bases from V and 3 bases from J, leaving 11 bases between. The CDR3 totals 15 residues.

The chain combines TRBV27 with TRBJ2-1; 7 bases are a match to TRBD1. CDR3 length equals 14 residues. Germline V gene sequence: CDR1 MNHEY, CDR2 SMNVEV (reference sequence). V gave up 2 bases and J gave up 4 bases; unmatched junction bases: 2. This CDR3 reads CASSLLTGYNEQFF. DNA for the CDR3: TGTGCCAGCAGTTTACTGACAGGGTACAATGAGCAGTTCTTC.

CDR3: CASSTGLAKNIQYF. In DNA form, the CDR3 reads TGTGCCAGCAGCACAGGGCTAGCCAAAAACATTCAGTACTTC. The rearrangement joins TRBV5-6 to TRBJ2-4; D possibly corresponds to TRBD1 (6 bases). The CDR3 sequence is 14 residues long. The V gene's germline CDR1 is SGHDT and CDR2 YYEEEE. Trimming cost V 4 bases and J 0 bases, with 8 bases left between them.

V usage is TRBV28 and J usage is TRBJ2-2; D unclear. Germline V gene data show CDR1 as MDHEN and CDR2 as SYDVKM. The length of the CDR3 is 15 residues. Trimming took 3 bases from V and 4 from J, leaving 12 bases between them. The CDR3 protein is CASSFYRSFTGELFF. Written as DNA, the CDR3 is TGTGCCAGCAGTTTCTATCGGTCATTCACCGGGGAGCTGTTTTTT.

The gene calls are TRBV29-1 and TRBJ2-7; 7 nucleotides agree with TRBD1. J gave up 2 bases and V 5 bases, and 6 bases lay outside the gene matches. This CDR3 has 13 residues. Germline V CDR1 and CDR2: SQVTM, ANQGSEA. The CDR3 loop reads CSVNTGTAYEQYF. CDR3 nucleotide sequence: TGCAGCGTTAATACCGGGACAGCCTACGAGCAGTACTTC.

V usage is TRBV9 and J usage is TRBJ1-1, with 7 bases aligning to TRBD1. Germline CDR1 reads SGDLS; CDR2 reads YYNGEE. The junction had 15 bases not matched to a gene; V was cut back by 2 bases and J by 5 bases. The CDR3 covers 17 residues. CDR3 loop: CASSVGQELLGLTEAFF. Written as DNA, the CDR3 is TGTGCCAGCAGCGTCGGACAGGAACTTTTAGGTTTGACTGAAGCTTTCTTT.

In DNA form, the CDR3 reads TGTGCCAGCTCTATTTCCTACAATGAGCAGTTCTTC. Translating gives CASSISYNEQFF. The J gene is TRBJ2-1, the V gene TRBV6-5; D gene ambiguous. Trimming removed 8 bases from V and 1 base from J, with 6 bases in between. This CDR3 spans 12 amino acids. Looked up from germline, CDR1 is MNHEY and CDR2 is SVGAGI.

The chain is built from TRBV10-3 and TRBJ2-5; D ambiguous. This CDR3 is 14 amino acids long. Germline V gene lookup returns CDR1 ENHRY and CDR2 SYGVKD. V shed 0 bases and J shed 5 bases, with 10 bases lying between them. CDR3 protein: CAISESASTETQYF. The CDR3, as DNA: TGTGCCATCAGTGAGTCGGCTAGTACGGAGACCCAGTACTTC.

The rearrangement links TRBV5-6 to TRBJ1-2; D call uncertain. Trimming took 0 bases from V and 7 from J, leaving 16 bases between them. The CDR3 is 15 residues long. Looked up from germline, CDR1 is SGHDT and CDR2 is YYEEEE. The CDR3 coding sequence is TGTGCCAGCAGCTTGGAACCAACCGCCTCGGGTGGCTACACCTTC. It specifies CASSLEPTASGGYTF.

The chain joins TRBV7-9 to TRBJ2-7, with D possibly TRBD1 on 6 matching bases. V lost 1 base, J lost 0 bases, and 10 bases lay in between. This CDR3 has 15 residues. The V gene's germline CDR1 is SEHNR and CDR2 FQNEAQ (reference sequence). The CDR3, as DNA: TGTGCCAGCAGCTTAGGGCAGGGGACCTCCTACGAGCAGTACTTC. Protein sequence: CASSLGQGTSYEQYF.

The chain is built from TRBV19 and TRBJ1-1; the match to TRBD1 covers 8 bases. The germline gives CDR1 LNHDA, CDR2 SQIVND (reference sequence). The CDR3 is 12 residues long. J lost 7 bases, V lost 6 bases, and 4 bases had no gene match. The CDR3: CASRTGEFEAFF. The CDR3 DNA sequence: TGTGCCAGTAGGACAGGGGAGTTTGAAGCTTTCTTT.

The chain employs TRBV5-1 and TRBJ1-4; TRBD1 agrees at 12 bases. CDR3 length equals 17 residues. V lost 5 bases, J lost 1 base, and 6 bases stayed unmatched. Germline lookup yields CDR1 SGHRS and CDR2 YFSETQ. CDR3 in DNA: TGCGCCAGCAGATGGGACAGGGGGCAAAGAACTAATGAAAAACTGTTTTTT. Amino acids: CASRWDRGQRTNEKLFF.

The chain links TRBV7-2 to TRBJ2-2; tentatively, D is TRBD2 (6 bases). The CDR3 contains 15 residues. Deletions cut 5 bases from V and 3 bases from J, with 13 bases between. CDR1 and CDR2 (germline): SGHTA, FQGNSA. The CDR3 nucleotides are TGTGCCAGCAGCCCCCCTCCGGGAGACACCGGGGAGCTGTTTTTT. Its protein product is CASSPPPGDTGELFF.